The 10 T cell receptor beta chains reported below all come from one sample, sequenced in a study of tumor and adjacent non-tumor tissue in lung cancer. The template was RNA from unsorted bulk tissue. The library came from three nested PCR rounds adapted from ARM-PCR protocols. TCRdb re-called the multiplex PCR reads with MiXCR, one entry per CDR3 protein. The data contain more than 75,000 distinct CDR3 sequences, under 70% of them singletons. Sequencing was performed on lung tumor tissue. These TCRs come from an older woman with non-small cell lung cancer.

In its sample, this clonotype was seen many times. This chain joins TRBV4-2 and TRBJ2-2; D tentatively fits TRBD1 or TRBD2 (6 bases each). This CDR3 has 15 amino acids. V lost 0 bases and J 8 bases, leaving 13 bases between the germline ends. Germline CDR1 and CDR2: LGHNA and YNFKEQ. CDR3 nucleotides: TGTGCCAGCAGCCAAGATCGACTAGGGGGAGGGGAGCTGTTTTTT. Its translation: CASSQDRLGGGELFF.

Concerning this clonotype itself: A much larger clone differs by one base, so this may be a read error. The genes are TRBV5-4 and TRBJ1-1, with TRBD1 identical over 7 bases. The CDR3 contains 15 residues. CDR1 is SGHNT, CDR2 YYREEE, per germline (reference sequence). V shed 4 bases, J shed 1 base, and the junction held 7 bases outside the gene matches. CDR3 sequence: CASSPMGQPNTEAFF. In nucleotides, the CDR3 is TGTGCCAGCAGCCCAATGGGACAGCCGAACACTGAAGCTTTCTTT.

Many counts were recorded for this clonotype. The chain carries TRBV6-6 and TRBJ2-7; a weak D match, TRBD1 (5 bases). Trimming shortened V by 3 bases and J by 2 bases, and 8 bases separated the two germline ends. Germline V lookup: CDR1 MNHNY, CDR2 SVGAGI (reference sequence). The CDR3 is made up of 13 amino acids. Here the CDR3 DNA reads TGTGCCAGCAGTTATGCACAGGCCTACGAGCAGTACTTC. Protein: CASSYAQAYEQYF.

A few counts support this clonotype. A single base separates this from a much larger clone, so it may be a read error. DNA of the CDR3: TGCGCCAGCAGCGGACCGGACAGGGAGGAGACCCAGTACTTC. Its translation: CASSGPDREETQYF. The V call is TRBV5-1, the J call TRBJ2-5, with 8 bases matching TRBD1. After removal of 4 bases from V and 5 bases from J, the junction contained 7 bases not matched to a gene. Per germline, CDR1 SGHRS and CDR2 YFSETQ. The CDR3 is 14 amino acids.

Regarding this clonotype: A much larger clonotype is one base distant, so this may be a read error. This rearrangement joins TRBV10-1 to TRBJ1-2; tentative D call: TRBD1 (5 bases). The CDR3 extends over 13 amino acids. CDR1 is WNHNN, CDR2 SYGVQD, per germline (reference sequence). The CDR3 coding sequence is TGCGTCAACAGTGAGCGACCGACAGCTGGCTACACCTTC. Protein sequence: CVNSERPTAGYTF.

A remark on this clonotype: Its ends do not fully match the called genes, so a read error is possible. V gene TRBV6-5 combines with J gene TRBJ1-5, with D possibly matching TRBD1 (5 bases). Germline CDR1 reads MNHEY; CDR2 reads SVGAGI. The CDR3 extends over 13 amino acids. The CDR3 DNA reads TGTGCCAGCGCAGGGTACAACGATCAACCCCAGCATTTT. Translating gives CASAGYNDQPQHF.

In the case of this clonotype: Being one base from a much bigger clone, this may be a read error. The V call is TRBV28, the J call TRBJ1-1; 8 positions agree with TRBD1. Germline values: CDR1 MDHEN, CDR2 SYDVKM. The CDR3 extends over 15 amino acids. CDR3 loop: CTSRLGQGANTEAFF. In DNA form, the CDR3 reads TGTACCAGCAGACTTGGACAGGGCGCAAACACTGAAGCTTTCTTT.

This clonotype was seen a single time. A junction boundary mismatches the germline segment, possibly from a read error. The rearrangement uses TRBV4-1 and TRBJ1-5, with a tentative D call TRBD1 (5 bases). This CDR3 region has 14 residues. Germline V lookup: CDR1 MGHRA, CDR2 YSYEKL. The CDR3 here is CASSQAGFNQPQDF. The DNA of the CDR3 is TGCGCTAGCAGCCAAGCAGGGTTCAATCAGCCCCAGGATTTT.

Note on this clonotype: Sequence at one end of the junction differs from germline and may be a read error. The chain recombines TRBV5-4 with TRBJ2-5, with a possible D match to TRBD2 (5 bases). The germline V gene encodes CDR1 SGHNT and CDR2 YYREEE (reference sequence). The CDR3 has 14 residues. CDR3 protein: CPSSPTPGGETQYF. DNA for the CDR3: TGTCCCAGCAGCCCTACGCCAGGCGGGGAGACCCAGTACTTC. The full variable domain, in which reference TRBV5-4 and TRBJ2-5 provide the parts outside the CDR3, is ETGVTQSPTHLIKTRGQQVTLRCSSQSGHNTVSWYQQALGQGPQFIFQYYREEENGRGNFPPRFSGLQFPNYSSELNVNALELDDSALYLCPSSPTPGGETQYFGPGTRLLVL.

This clonotype has a handful of counts. A read error may be the cause here, since a much bigger clone is one base away. This CDR3 is CPSSLYLPPMNTEAFF. The CDR3 bases are TGCCCCAGCAGCCTCTATCTCCCACCAATGAACACTGAAGCTTTCTTT. The J gene is TRBJ1-1, the V gene TRBV4-1, with D hard to call. Germline V CDR1 and CDR2: MGHRA, YSYEKL. The CDR3 is 16 residues long.